The 11 T cell receptor beta chains listed next were all sequenced from one sample in a study of blood T cell repertoires in COVID-19. Clones were read by immunoSEQ multiplex PCR, and TCRdb kept only the in-frame ones, dropping some. The sample holds about 270,000 clones, 82% seen once. Sequenced input: peripheral blood. The source is a woman in her late teens or twenties with acute or convalescent COVID-19.

The chain has TRBV7-2 and TRBJ2-1, with 7 bases aligning to TRBD2. CDR1 and CDR2 from the germline V gene are SGHTA and FQGNSA. The CDR3 is 15 amino acids. V lost 1 base, J lost 7 bases, and 7 bases stayed unmatched. CDR3 sequence reads: CASSLGGSLSNEQFF. CDR3 bases: TGTGCCAGCAGCTTAGGCGGGAGTCTGAGTAATGAGCAGTTCTTC. The full variable domain, with the rest looked up from reference TRBV7-2 and TRBJ2-1, is GAGVSQSPSNKVTEKGKDVELRCDPISGHTALYWYRQSLGQGLEFLIYFQGNSAPDKSGLPSDRFSAERTGGSVSTLTIQRTQQEDSAVYLCASSLGGSLSNEQFFGPGTRLTVL.

This rearrangement joins TRBV30 to TRBJ2-1; D possibly corresponds to TRBD2 (7 bases). Germline CDR1 and CDR2: GTSNPN and SVGIG (reference sequence). The CDR3 has 15 amino acids. The germline V and J ends were trimmed by 0 bases and 1 base, with 10 bases remaining between them. The DNA for the CDR3 is TGTGCCTGGAGTGTAGGGGGGGAATCCTACAATGAGCAGTTCTTC. It specifies CAWSVGGESYNEQFF.

This rearrangement joins TRBV18 to TRBJ2-7, with 8 positions matching TRBD2. V shed 6 bases, J shed 0 bases, and the junction held 7 bases outside the gene matches. The CDR3 extends over 15 amino acids. Germline V CDR1 and CDR2: KGHSH, LQKENI. The CDR3 DNA sequence: TGTGCCAGCTCCCTTAGCGGGATTGTCTCCTACGAGCAGTACTTC. This codes for CASSLSGIVSYEQYF.

The chain is built from TRBV3-1 (or the pseudogene TRBV3-2) and TRBJ1-1, with 10 bases fitting TRBD1. The germline gives CDR1 LGHDT, CDR2 YNNKEL (reference sequence). V shed 3 bases, J shed 7 bases, and the junction held 11 bases outside the gene matches. This CDR3 spans 16 amino acids. CDR3 amino acids: CASSQYRTGGRGEAFF. The CDR3 region has the DNA TGTGCCAGCAGCCAGTACCGGACAGGGGGGCGCGGTGAAGCTTTCTTT.

This chain joins TRBV6-6 and TRBJ2-1; 9 bases align to TRBD1. V lost 5 bases, J lost 14 bases, and 10 bases stayed unmatched. The CDR3 contains 13 residues. Germline V gene lookup returns CDR1 MNHNY and CDR2 SVGAGI (reference sequence). The CDR3 here is CASSGDRVPEEFF. Here the CDR3 DNA reads TGTGCCAGCAGTGGGGACAGGGTCCCGGAGGAGTTCTTC.

The gene calls are TRBV4-1 and TRBJ2-5; D uncertain. V shed 1 base and J shed 3 bases, with 12 bases lying between them. CDR1 and CDR2 from the germline V gene are MGHRA and YSYEKL. This CDR3 region has 15 residues. The DNA of the CDR3 is TGCGCCAGCAGCCAAGCCGGTACCTTAAAAGAGACCCAGTACTTC. Its protein product is CASSQAGTLKETQYF.

This sequence joins TRBV5-1 and TRBJ1-1; possibly TRBD1 for D (6 bases). The CDR3 totals 16 residues. Trimming took off 2 bases at V and 5 bases at J, with 19 bases between the two ends. The germline CDR1 and CDR2 sequences are SGHRS and YFSETQ. CDR3 DNA sequence: TGCGCCAGCAGCTTTACAGGGAGAGTTGGTATTACTGAAGCTTTCTTT. Amino acid sequence: CASSFTGRVGITEAFF. Full variable domain (outside the CDR3, taken from reference TRBV5-1 and TRBJ1-1): KAGVTQTPRYLIKTRGQQVTLSCSPISGHRSVSWYQQTPGQGLQFLFEYFSETQRNKGNFPGRFSGRQFSNSRSEMNVSTLELGDSALYLCASSFTGRVGITEAFFGQGTRLTVV.

In its sample, this clone was seen a few times. V is TRBV19 and J is TRBJ1-5; no clear D gene. The germline V and J ends were trimmed by 3 bases and 2 bases, with 14 bases remaining between them. The CDR3 has 16 amino acids. Germline V gene lookup returns CDR1 LNHDA and CDR2 SQIVND (reference sequence). This chain's CDR3 is CASSMMEGEGNQPQHF. The CDR3, as DNA: TGTGCCAGTAGTATGATGGAGGGAGAAGGCAATCAGCCCCAGCATTTT.

This chain joins TRBV30 and TRBJ1-1; tentative D call: TRBD1 (6 bases). Trimming pared 2 bases from V and 10 bases from J, leaving 11 bases between. The CDR3 totals 11 residues. Germline CDR1 and CDR2: GTSNPN and SVGIG (reference sequence). The DNA for the CDR3 is TGTGCCTGGAGTATTGTAGGGGGAGCTTTCTTT. Its protein product is CAWSIVGGAFF.

V and J are TRBV9 and TRBJ1-2; maybe TRBD1 (6 bases). CDR1 and CDR2 from the germline V gene are SGDLS and YYNGEE. This CDR3 has 16 residues. Trimming removed 4 bases from V and 7 bases from J, with 23 bases in between. The CDR3 DNA is TGTGCCAGCAGCTCAACCGGGACATCGCCAACCGGTGGCTACACCTTC. It encodes CASSSTGTSPTGGYTF.

The rearrangement links TRBV6-6 to TRBJ2-7; 7 nucleotides align to TRBD1. The CDR3 is made up of 14 amino acids. The V gene's germline CDR1 is MNHNY and CDR2 SVGAGI (reference sequence). Trimming cost V 2 bases and J 4 bases; bases outside gene matches: 5. CDR3 bases: TGTGCCAGCAGTTACGAGGGGGCAGTTTACGAGCAGTACTTC. It translates to CASSYEGAVYEQYF.